This T cell receptor beta chain derives from a study of T cells after yellow fever vaccination. A universal primer site and UMIs were added as TCR cDNA was made by 5'RACE template switching. TCRdb re-analysed the 5' RACE reads in MiXCR, keeping a single row per CDR3 protein. Here the sample spans roughly 4,600 distinct CDR3 sequences, 7.6% being singletons. Study-wide points: Of the clonotypes, a small share occurred in both CD4 and CD8 compartments. Subsequent booster samples again held most clones from primary vaccination (approximately 95% CD4, 85% to 90% CD8).

By sample share, this clonotype is medium-sized. This CDR3 has 12 amino acids. V lost 6 bases and J lost 7, with 10 bases in between. Germline CDR1 reads MNHEY; CDR2 reads SVGEGT. The receptor was isolated from a man aged 25-40 years who received the YFV17D yellow fever vaccine. The sample consisted of PBMCs, either bulk or a sorted T-cell subset (CD4+, CD8+, memory, or dextramer-sorted; not recorded which), taken 15 days after the yellow fever booster vaccination. J is TRBJ2-1 and V is TRBV6-2 or TRBV6-3; D unresolved. The CDR3 nucleotides read TGTGCCAGCAGCCCTCTAGGAAATGAGCAGTTCTTC. Its protein product is CASSPLGNEQFF.